This note documents a single T cell receptor beta chain sequence. This entry is derived from a study of blood T cell repertoires in COVID-19. Study-wide context: Samples of COVID-19 (acute and convalescent) were obtained from the United States, Italy and Spain. Sample material is recorded as cDNA or gDNA derived from T cells, B-cell-depleted T cells, or PBMCs.

Authors' analysis steps: Reference gene primer amplification yielded estimated nucleated cell counts. TCRdb's table, derived via immunoSEQ multiplex PCR, lists solely in-frame clones and lacks some. D and trimming were read from the DNA, whereas the V and J calls and clone size are those reported in that table. The sample has 65,000 to 85,000 clones, roughly 90% seen once. Trimming took 2 bases from V and 3 from J, leaving 17 bases between them. The germline V gene encodes CDR1 SGHDT and CDR2 YYEEEE. This CDR3 is built from 16 residues. The chain carries TRBV5-6 and TRBJ2-5; D might be TRBD1 (7 bases). The specimen was peripheral blood. This clonotype was sampled from a human donor in a cohort sampled during active COVID-19. The CDR3 nucleotides are TGTGCCAGCAGCTTCGTAGCAGGGGGGACAGAAGAGACCCAGTACTTC. It translates to CASSFVAGGTEETQYF.